This is a list of T cell receptor beta chains from one sample in a study of cytomegalovirus exposure and HLA in healthy donors. This table comes from immunoSEQ multiplex PCR, and its TCRdb copy is limited to in-frame clones, with some not included. The sample has about 160,000 clones; 65% to 90% are singletons. Sequenced: PBMCs. Receptors originate from a woman in her late teens or twenties in good health and CMV-seronegative. The CDR3 runs from the conserved cysteine through the conserved F or W. A D gene is named only where the DNA matches it firmly. Rows may omit the clone size; those that give it use once, few, many or a size class.

j_call: TRBJ1-5; d_call: NA; v_call: TRBV6-5; clone_size: NA; cdr3_nt: TGTGCCAGCAGCCCGCTGTTGGGCCAGCCCCAGCATTTT; cdr3_aa: CASSPLLGQPQHF
j_call: TRBJ1-2; d_call: TRBD1; v_call: TRBV4-3; clone_size: once; cdr3_nt: TGCGCCAGCAGCCGGAGACAGGGGGGAAGCTATGGCTACACCTTC; cdr3_aa: CASSRRQGGSYGYTF
j_call: TRBJ1-3; d_call: NA; v_call: TRBV6-1; clone_size: NA; cdr3_nt: TGTGCCAGCAGTGAAGCAGGGGATGGAAACACCATATATTTT; cdr3_aa: CASSEAGDGNTIYF
j_call: TRBJ1-2; d_call: TRBD1; v_call: TRBV4-1; clone_size: NA; cdr3_nt: TGCGCCAGCAGAGAGGGACAGGGTGACTATGGCTACACCTTC; cdr3_aa: CASREGQGDYGYTF
j_call: TRBJ2-1; d_call: TRBD1; v_call: TRBV11-2; clone_size: NA; cdr3_nt: TGTGCCAGCAGCTTAGGACAGGGCAATGAGCAGTTCTTC; cdr3_aa: CASSLGQGNEQFF
j_call: TRBJ1-2; d_call: NA; v_call: TRBV7-9; clone_size: few; cdr3_nt: TGTGCCAGCAGCTTAGAGACAGTTAGGGATGGCTACACCTTC; cdr3_aa: CASSLETVRDGYTF
j_call: TRBJ2-7; d_call: TRBD1; v_call: TRBV29-1; clone_size: NA; cdr3_nt: TGCAGCGTTACCGGGACAGGGAGTTCCTACGAGCAGTACTTC; cdr3_aa: CSVTGTGSSYEQYF
j_call: TRBJ1-2; d_call: NA; v_call: TRBV18; clone_size: NA; cdr3_nt: TGTGCCAGCTCACCAGTTCAGTATGGCTACACCTTC; cdr3_aa: CASSPVQYGYTF
j_call: TRBJ1-1; d_call: TRBD1; v_call: TRBV5-1; clone_size: NA; cdr3_nt: TGCGCCAGCAGAGAAACAGGGGGGGTGAACACTGAAGCTTTCTTT; cdr3_aa: CASRETGGVNTEAFF
j_call: TRBJ2-7; d_call: TRBD2; v_call: TRBV30; clone_size: few; cdr3_nt: TGTGCCTGGAGGGCGGGGGAGATCTCCTACGAGCAGTACTTC; cdr3_aa: CAWRAGEISYEQYF
j_call: TRBJ1-2; d_call: NA; v_call: TRBV5-1; clone_size: few; cdr3_nt: TGCGCCAGCAGCCCATTACAGATTAACTATGGCTACACCTTC; cdr3_aa: CASSPLQINYGYTF
j_call: TRBJ2-1; d_call: TRBD1; v_call: TRBV4-1; clone_size: NA; cdr3_nt: TGCGCCAGCTCGAGAGACAGGGGGAGCTCCAATGAGCAGTTCTTC; cdr3_aa: CASSRDRGSSNEQFF
j_call: TRBJ2-1; d_call: NA; v_call: TRBV7-3; clone_size: NA; cdr3_nt: TGTGCCAGCAGCGATAGCGGACTCTACAATGAGCAGTTCTTC; cdr3_aa: CASSDSGLYNEQFF
j_call: TRBJ2-7; d_call: TRBD1; v_call: TRBV4-3; clone_size: NA; cdr3_nt: TGCGCCAGCAGCCAATGGGGACAGGGACCCTACGAGCAGTACTTC; cdr3_aa: CASSQWGQGPYEQYF
j_call: TRBJ1-1; d_call: TRBD1; v_call: TRBV10-3; clone_size: NA; cdr3_nt: TGTGCCATCAGTGAGGAGGGGGCGGGAACTGAAGCTTTCTTT; cdr3_aa: CAISEEGAGTEAFF
j_call: TRBJ2-1; d_call: TRBD2; v_call: TRBV18; clone_size: NA; cdr3_nt: TGTGCCAGCTCACCCTGGGGTCGGACTAGCGGGGACAATGAGCAGTTCTTC; cdr3_aa: CASSPWGRTSGDNEQFF
j_call: TRBJ2-1; d_call: TRBD2; v_call: TRBV11-3; clone_size: NA; cdr3_nt: TGTGCCAGCAGCTCAGAGGGACTAGCGGGAACTTACAATGAGCAGTTCTTC; cdr3_aa: CASSSEGLAGTYNEQFF
j_call: TRBJ2-3; d_call: NA; v_call: TRBV5-6; clone_size: NA; cdr3_nt: TGTGCCAGCAGCTTGGGGGCTACACGCAATCAGGCAGATACGCAGTATTTT; cdr3_aa: CASSLGATRNQADTQYF
j_call: TRBJ1-2; d_call: NA; v_call: TRBV7-8; clone_size: NA; cdr3_nt: TGTGCCAGCAGCCCACGCGGGAGCTATGGCTACACCTTC; cdr3_aa: CASSPRGSYGYTF
j_call: TRBJ2-6; d_call: TRBD1; v_call: TRBV7-2; clone_size: NA; cdr3_nt: TGTGCCAGCAGCCCGACAGGGCGAGGTGGGGCCAACGTCCTGACTTTC; cdr3_aa: CASSPTGRGGANVLTF
j_call: TRBJ2-7; d_call: TRBD2; v_call: TRBV5-1; clone_size: NA; cdr3_nt: TGCGCCAGCAGCCTCGGACTAGCGGGAGGGTCAGGCGAGCAGTACTTC; cdr3_aa: CASSLGLAGGSGEQYF
j_call: TRBJ1-2; d_call: NA; v_call: TRBV19; clone_size: NA; cdr3_nt: TGTGCCAGTAGTATAGGGGCCTCTGCTAACTATGGCTACACCTTC; cdr3_aa: CASSIGASANYGYTF
j_call: TRBJ2-5; d_call: TRBD2; v_call: TRBV7-9; clone_size: NA; cdr3_nt: TGTGCCAGCAGCTCCAGTCGCGGGAGGGCCGAAGAGACCCAGTACTTC; cdr3_aa: CASSSSRGRAEETQYF
j_call: TRBJ2-2; d_call: NA; v_call: TRBV9; clone_size: NA; cdr3_nt: TGTGCCAGCAGCGAGCGGGTCCTGAACACCGGGGAGCTGTTTTTT; cdr3_aa: CASSERVLNTGELFF
j_call: TRBJ1-5; d_call: NA; v_call: TRBV7-9; clone_size: few; cdr3_nt: TGTGCCAGCAGCCGGGATGGGTTCAATCAGCCCCAGCATTTT; cdr3_aa: CASSRDGFNQPQHF